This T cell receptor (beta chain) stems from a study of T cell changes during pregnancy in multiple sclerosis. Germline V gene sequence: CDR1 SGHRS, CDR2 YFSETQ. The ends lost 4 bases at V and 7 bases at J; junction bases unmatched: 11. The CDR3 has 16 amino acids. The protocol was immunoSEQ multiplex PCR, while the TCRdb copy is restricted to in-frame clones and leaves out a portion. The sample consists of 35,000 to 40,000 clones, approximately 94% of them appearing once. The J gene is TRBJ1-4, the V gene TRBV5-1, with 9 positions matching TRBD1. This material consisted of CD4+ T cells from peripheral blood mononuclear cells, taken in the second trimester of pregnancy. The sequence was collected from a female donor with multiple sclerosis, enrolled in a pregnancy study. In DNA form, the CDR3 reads TGCGCCAGCAGCGGGGGACAGGGTATAGGTTTTGAAAAACTGTTTTTT. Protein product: CASSGGQGIGFEKLFF.